In its sample, the clone carrying this T cell receptor beta chain was seen many times. This sample was included in a study of Graves' ophthalmopathy and Graves' hyperthyroidism. Amplification from RNA transcripts yielded the TCR beta CDR3 regions. First-round RT-PCR with HTBI primers preceded a second-round multiplex PCR. TCRdb analysed the multiplex PCR reads with MiXCR anew, one entry per CDR3 protein. The sample contains about 620,000 distinct CDR3 sequences, about 20% of which appear only once. The CDR3 is made up of 13 amino acids. The germline gives CDR1 SGHTA, CDR2 FQGNSA. Trimming removed 7 bases from V and 6 bases from J, with 10 bases in between.

This clonotype was obtained from a woman between 18 and 29 years old with stable Graves' hyperthyroidism. Some clones in this sample may be carry-over from other donors' samples. The chain joins TRBV7-2 to TRBJ1-6; D might be TRBD1 (5 bases). Material: peripheral blood. DNA of the CDR3: TGTGCCAGCACGGACGGGGCTAATTCACCCCTCCACTTT. Its translation: CASTDGANSPLHF.